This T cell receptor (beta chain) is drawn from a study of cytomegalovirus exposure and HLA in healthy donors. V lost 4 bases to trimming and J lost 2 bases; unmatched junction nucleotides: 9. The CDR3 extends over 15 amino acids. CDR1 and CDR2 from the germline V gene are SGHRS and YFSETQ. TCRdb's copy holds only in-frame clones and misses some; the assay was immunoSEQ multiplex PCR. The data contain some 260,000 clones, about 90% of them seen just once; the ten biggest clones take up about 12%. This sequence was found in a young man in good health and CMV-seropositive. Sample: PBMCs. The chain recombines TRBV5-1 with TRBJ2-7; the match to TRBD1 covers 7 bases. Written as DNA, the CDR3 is TGCGCCAGCAGCAGACCGGACAGGCTGGCCTACGAGCAGTACTTC. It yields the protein CASSRPDRLAYEQYF. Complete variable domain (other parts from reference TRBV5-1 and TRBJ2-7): KAGVTQTPRYLIKTRGQQVTLSCSPISGHRSVSWYQQTPGQGLQFLFEYFSETQRNKGNFPGRFSGRQFSNSRSEMNVSTLELGDSALYLCASSRPDRLAYEQYFGPGTRLTVT.